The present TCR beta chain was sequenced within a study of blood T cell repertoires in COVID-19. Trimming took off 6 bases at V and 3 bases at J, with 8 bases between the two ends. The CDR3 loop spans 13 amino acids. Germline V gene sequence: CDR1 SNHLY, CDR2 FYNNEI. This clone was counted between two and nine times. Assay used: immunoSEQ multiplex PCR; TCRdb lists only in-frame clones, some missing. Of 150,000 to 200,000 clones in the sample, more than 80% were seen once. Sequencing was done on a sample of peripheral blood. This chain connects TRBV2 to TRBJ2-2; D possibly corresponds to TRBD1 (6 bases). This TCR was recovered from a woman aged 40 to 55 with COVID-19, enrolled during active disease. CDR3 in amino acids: CASRDRYTGELFF. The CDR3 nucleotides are TGTGCCAGCAGAGACAGGTACACCGGGGAGCTGTTTTTT.